This T cell receptor beta chain is from a study of T cells in Graves' hyperthyroidism and ophthalmopathy. Researchers took RNA transcripts and amplified the TCR beta CDR3 regions from them. The HTBI primer set served for first-round RT-PCR of the TCR CDR3. TCRdb reprocessed the multiplex PCR reads with MiXCR, giving one entry per CDR3 protein. Here the sample spans 330,000 or so distinct CDR3 sequences, around 18% being singletons. This clonotype was counted many times. This clonotype originated in a woman aged 40 to 50 with Graves' ophthalmopathy. The sequenced sample was blood.

This CDR3 is CASGTDRGLGQPQHF. For the CDR3, the DNA is TGTGCTAGTGGAACTGACAGGGGGTTAGGTCAGCCCCAGCATTTT. The rearrangement links TRBV12-5 to TRBJ1-5, with 9 bases identical to TRBD1. Germline CDR1 and CDR2: LGHNT and FRNRAP. This CDR3 comprises 15 residues. V dropped 6 bases and J dropped 6; count of bases not matched to a gene: 9. Complete variable domain (other parts from reference TRBV12-5 and TRBJ1-5): DARVTQTPRHKVTEMGQEVTMRCQPILGHNTVFWYRQTMMQGLELLAYFRNRAPLDDSGMPKDRFSAEMPDATLATLKIQPSEPRDSAVYFCASGTDRGLGQPQHFGDGTRLSIL.